This entry features one T cell receptor beta chain sequence. This sample was taken from a study of blood T cell repertoires in COVID-19. About the research overall: Researchers got acute and convalescent COVID-19 samples from the United States, Italy and Spain. PBMCs, B-cell-depleted T cells, or T cells provided the cDNA or gDNA that made up the material.

Germline CDR1 is LNHDA and CDR2 is SQIVND (reference sequence). V shed 10 bases and J shed 4 bases, with 15 bases lying between them. This CDR3 region has 13 residues. The assay was immunoSEQ multiplex PCR, and TCRdb's table has in-frame clones only and misses some. The table has roughly 380,000 clones, roughly 77% seen once. V gene TRBV19 combines with J gene TRBJ2-3; D may be TRBD2 (6 bases). The TCR sequence derives from a human donor with acute or convalescent COVID-19. The donor label of this sample is uncertain. Sequenced input: peripheral blood. CDR3 sequence (DNA): TGTGCCACCAAAAGCGGGTGGCCAGATACGCAGTATTTT. It translates to CATKSGWPDTQYF. The entire variable domain, with the rest obtained from reference TRBV19 and TRBJ2-3, is as follows: DGGITQSPKYLFRKEGQNVTLSCEQNLNHDAMYWYRQDPGQGLRLIYYSQIVNDFQKGDIAEGYSVSREKKESFPLTVTSAQKNPTAFYLCATKSGWPDTQYFGPGTRLTVL.